A selection of T cell receptor beta chains follows, all from one sample in a study of a mutant IDH1 vaccine in newly diagnosed glioma. The table came from immunoSEQ multiplex PCR; TCRdb's copy has only in-frame clones and leaves some out. The data show some 87,000 clones, with over 75% seen just once and under 6.5% held by the top ten. These receptors are not linked to any known antigen. The sequencing used PBMCs, collected from a glioma patient whose treatment included an IDH1 peptide vaccine. Receptors were obtained from a man aged 35 to 55 with glioma. The CDR3 runs from the conserved cysteine through the conserved F or W. The D gene is left open where the match is weak. Size is stated for part of the rows, as once, few or many counts, or as a class when the clone is expanded.

len	abundance	v_gene	j_gene	d_gene	CDR3aa	CDR3nt
13	.	TRBV5-1	TRBJ1-1	.	CASSLAGDTEAFF	TGCGCCAGCAGCTTGGCCGGAGACACTGAAGCTTTCTTT
14	.	TRBV18	TRBJ2-7	.	CASSQATGSYEQYF	TGTGCCAGCTCCCAAGCAACAGGTTCCTACGAGCAGTACTTC
12	.	TRBV28	TRBJ2-1	.	CASSLRSYEQFF	TGTGCCAGCAGTTTAAGGTCCTATGAGCAGTTCTTC
15	.	TRBV21-1	TRBJ2-7	.	CASSHGQEVPYEQYF	TGTGCCAGCAGCCACGGACAGGAGGTACCCTACGAGCAGTACTTC
15	.	TRBV19	TRBJ1-2	.	CASTGRAGANYGYTF	TGTGCCAGTACGGGACGGGCCGGAGCTAACTATGGCTACACCTTC
12	.	TRBV7-2	TRBJ1-2	.	CASSFRIRGYTF	TGTGCCAGCAGCTTTCGGATTCGGGGCTACACCTTC
16	.	TRBV7-2	TRBJ2-2	.	CASSLEGGRDTGELFF	TGTGCCAGCAGCTTAGAGGGGGGCCGCGACACCGGGGAGCTGTTTTTT
18	.	TRBV5-6	TRBJ2-7	TRBD2	CASSSRTSGSRWSYEQYF	TGTGCCAGCAGCTCCCGGACTAGCGGGAGTAGGTGGTCCTACGAGCAGTACTTC
18	.	TRBV4-3	TRBJ1-5	TRBD1	CASSQYPGTGNSNQPQHF	TGCGCCAGCAGCCAATACCCCGGGACAGGAAATAGCAATCAGCCCCAGCATTTT
15	.	TRBV11-1	TRBJ2-4	.	CASSLDSTAKNIQYF	TGTGCCAGCAGCTTAGATTCTACTGCCAAAAACATTCAGTACTTC
14	.	TRBV6-4	TRBJ1-5	.	CASSDSPTNQPQHF	TGTGCCAGCAGTGACAGCCCCACCAATCAGCCCCAGCATTTT
12	.	TRBV7-9	TRBJ1-2	.	CASSPLEGGYTF	TGTGCCAGCAGCCCCCTCGAGGGTGGCTACACCTTC
14	few	TRBV12-5	TRBJ1-1	.	CASGSRTGVHGAFF	TGTGCTAGTGGTTCGAGGACGGGAGTACATGGAGCTTTCTTT
16	.	TRBV18	TRBJ2-7	.	CASSPPKPGDSYEQYF	TGTGCCAGCTCACCACCGAAGCCAGGGGATTCCTACGAGCAGTACTTC
16	.	TRBV29-1	TRBJ1-5	.	CSVPRVGQRGNQPQHF	TGCAGCGTCCCAAGGGTAGGACAGAGAGGCAATCAGCCCCAGCATTTT
11	.	TRBV18	TRBJ2-5	.	CASSPSETQYF	TGTGCCAGCTCACCCAGCGAGACCCAGTACTTC
14	.	TRBV2	TRBJ2-2	.	CASSEARTTGELFF	TGTGCCAGCAGTGAGGCGAGGACCACCGGGGAGCTGTTTTTT
13	.	TRBV13	TRBJ2-2	TRBD1	CASSNRGTGELFF	TGTGCCAGCAGCAACAGGGGCACCGGGGAGCTGTTTTTT
13	once	TRBV5-1	TRBJ2-7	.	CASSPGITYEQYF	TGCGCCAGCAGCCCCGGGATTACCTACGAGCAGTACTTC
13	.	TRBV19	TRBJ2-2	.	CAVRTENTGELFF	TGTGCCGTACGGACAGAGAACACCGGGGAGCTGTTTTTT
16	.	TRBV7-8	TRBJ1-1	.	CASSLGSAGRDTEAFF	TGTGCCAGCAGCTTAGGAAGCGCAGGGAGAGACACTGAAGCTTTCTTT
13	.	TRBV30	TRBJ1-6	.	CAWSSAGPFTLHF	TGTGCCTGGAGTTCGGCGGGACCCTTCACCCTCCACTTT
14	.	TRBV14	TRBJ1-2	.	CASSQDRLGVGYTF	TGTGCCAGCAGCCAAGACAGGTTGGGCGTAGGCTACACCTTC
16	.	TRBV11-2	TRBJ2-2	TRBD2	CASSRGLAYEYGELFF	TGTGCCAGCAGCCGGGGACTAGCGTACGAATACGGGGAGCTGTTTTTT
15	.	TRBV11-2	TRBJ2-5	.	CASSPGGPTGETQYF	TGTGCCAGCAGCCCGGGTGGACCGACGGGGGAGACCCAGTACTTC
15	.	TRBV6-6	TRBJ2-3	TRBD1	CASSSTDRGTDTQYF	TGTGCCAGCAGTTCCACGGACAGGGGCACAGATACGCAGTATTTT
15	few	TRBV5-6	TRBJ1-2	.	CASSTWGRSFYGYTF	TGTGCCAGCAGCACCTGGGGACGGTCATTCTATGGCTACACCTTC
13	.	TRBV5-1	TRBJ2-7	.	CASSQTPSYEQYF	TGCGCCAGCAGCCAGACACCCTCCTACGAGCAGTACTTC
15	.	TRBV2	TRBJ2-3	TRBD2	CASKLAGGVTDTQYF	TGTGCCAGCAAACTAGCGGGAGGGGTCACAGATACGCAGTATTTT
15	few	TRBV6-1	TRBJ2-1	TRBD1	CASRAGTGGLGEQFF	TGTGCCAGCAGAGCCGGGACAGGGGGGTTAGGGGAGCAGTTCTTC
12	.	TRBV7-9	TRBJ2-7	.	CASSRRGREQYF	TGTGCCAGCAGCCGCCGGGGGCGCGAGCAGTACTTC
16	.	TRBV5-3	TRBJ2-5	.	CARSRDCRDLQETQYF	TGTGCCAGAAGCAGGGACTGCCGGGACCTCCAAGAGACCCAGTACTTC
14	.	TRBV29-1	TRBJ2-7	.	CSVEGPTGLHEQYF	TGCAGCGTTGAAGGCCCGACTGGTCTCCACGAGCAGTACTTC